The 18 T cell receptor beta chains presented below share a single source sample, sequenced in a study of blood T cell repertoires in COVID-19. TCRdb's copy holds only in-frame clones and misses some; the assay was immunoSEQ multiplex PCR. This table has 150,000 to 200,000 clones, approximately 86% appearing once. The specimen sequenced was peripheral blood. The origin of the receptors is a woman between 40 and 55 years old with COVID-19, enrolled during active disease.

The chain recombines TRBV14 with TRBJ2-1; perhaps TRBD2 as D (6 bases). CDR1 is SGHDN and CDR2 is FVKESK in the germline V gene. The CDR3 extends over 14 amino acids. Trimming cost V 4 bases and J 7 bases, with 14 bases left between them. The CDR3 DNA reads TGTGCCAGCAGCCGAAGCTGGGGGGATAATGAGCAGTTCTTC. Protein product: CASSRSWGDNEQFF.

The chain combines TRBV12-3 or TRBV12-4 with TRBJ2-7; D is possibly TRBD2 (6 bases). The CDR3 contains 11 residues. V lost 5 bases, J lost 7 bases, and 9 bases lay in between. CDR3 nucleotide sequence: TGTGCCAGCAGTCAGGGACTTGAGCAGTACTTC. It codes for CASSQGLEQYF.

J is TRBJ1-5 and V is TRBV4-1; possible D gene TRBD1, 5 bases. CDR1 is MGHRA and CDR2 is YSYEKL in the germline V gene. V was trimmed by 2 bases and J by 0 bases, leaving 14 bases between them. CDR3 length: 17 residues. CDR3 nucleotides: TGCGCCAGCAGCCAAATGGGGGGGTTTTCTAGCAATCAGCCCCAGCATTTT. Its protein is CASSQMGGFSSNQPQHF.

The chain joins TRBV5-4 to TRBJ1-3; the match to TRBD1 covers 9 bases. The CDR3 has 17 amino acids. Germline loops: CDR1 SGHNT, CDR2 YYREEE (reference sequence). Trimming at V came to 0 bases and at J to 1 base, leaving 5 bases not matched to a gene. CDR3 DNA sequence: TGTGCCAGCAGCTTGGCCGGGGGGACAGGGTCTGGAAACACCATATATTTT. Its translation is CASSLAGGTGSGNTIYF.

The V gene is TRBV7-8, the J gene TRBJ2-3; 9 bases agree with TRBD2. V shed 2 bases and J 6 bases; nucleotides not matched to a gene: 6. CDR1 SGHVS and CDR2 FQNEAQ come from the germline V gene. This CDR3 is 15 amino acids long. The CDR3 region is CASSLPSGGMDTQYF. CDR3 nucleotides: TGTGCCAGCAGCTTACCCAGCGGGGGGATGGATACGCAGTATTTT. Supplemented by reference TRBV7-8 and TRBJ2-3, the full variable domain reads GAGVSQSPRYKVAKRGQDVALRCDPISGHVSLFWYQQALGQGPEFLTYFQNEAQLDKSGLPSDRFFAERPEGSVSTLKIQRTQQEDSAVYLCASSLPSGGMDTQYFGPGTRLTVL.

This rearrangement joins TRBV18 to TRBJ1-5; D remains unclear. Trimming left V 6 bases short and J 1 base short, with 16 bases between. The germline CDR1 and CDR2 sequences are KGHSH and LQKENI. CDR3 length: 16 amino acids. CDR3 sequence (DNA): TGTGCCAGCTCGAGATGGGCCACCCCGAGCAATCAGCCCCAGCATTTT. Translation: CASSRWATPSNQPQHF.

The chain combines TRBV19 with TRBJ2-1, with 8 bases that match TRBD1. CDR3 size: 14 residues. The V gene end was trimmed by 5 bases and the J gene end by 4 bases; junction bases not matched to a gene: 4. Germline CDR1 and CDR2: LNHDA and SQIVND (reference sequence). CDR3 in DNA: TGTGCCAGTAGTGTTACAGGGGGATACAATGAGCAGTTCTTC. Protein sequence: CASSVTGGYNEQFF.

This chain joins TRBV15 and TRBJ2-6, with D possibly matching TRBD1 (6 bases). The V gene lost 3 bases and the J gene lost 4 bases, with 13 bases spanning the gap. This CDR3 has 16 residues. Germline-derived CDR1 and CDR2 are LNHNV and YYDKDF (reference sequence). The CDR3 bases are TGTGCCACCAGCAGGGTACAGGGTTCCGGGGCCAACGTCCTGACTTTC. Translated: CATSRVQGSGANVLTF.

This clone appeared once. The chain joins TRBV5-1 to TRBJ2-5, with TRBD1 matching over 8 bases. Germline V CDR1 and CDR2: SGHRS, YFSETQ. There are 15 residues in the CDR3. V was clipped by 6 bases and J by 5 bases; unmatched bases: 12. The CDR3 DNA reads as TGCGCCAGCACTTATCGGTCAGGGGGCGGGGAGACCCAGTACTTC. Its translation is CASTYRSGGGETQYF.

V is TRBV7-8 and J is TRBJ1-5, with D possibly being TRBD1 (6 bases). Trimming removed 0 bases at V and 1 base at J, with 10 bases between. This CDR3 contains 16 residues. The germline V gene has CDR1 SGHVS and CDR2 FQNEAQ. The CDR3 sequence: CASSLARGKSNQPQHF. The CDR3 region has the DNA TGTGCCAGCAGCTTAGCGAGGGGGAAGAGCAATCAGCCCCAGCATTTT.

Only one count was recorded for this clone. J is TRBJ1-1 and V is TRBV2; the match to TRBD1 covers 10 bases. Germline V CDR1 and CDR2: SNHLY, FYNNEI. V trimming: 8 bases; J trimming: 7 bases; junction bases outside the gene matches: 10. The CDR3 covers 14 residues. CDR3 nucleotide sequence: TGTGCCAGCCTGGGACAGGGGATAGGTGGTGAAGCTTTCTTT. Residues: CASLGQGIGGEAFF.

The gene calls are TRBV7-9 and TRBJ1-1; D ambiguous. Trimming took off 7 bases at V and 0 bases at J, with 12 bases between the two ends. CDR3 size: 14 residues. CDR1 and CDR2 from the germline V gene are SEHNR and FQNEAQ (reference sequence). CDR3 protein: CASTKNTLNTEAFF. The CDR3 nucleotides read TGTGCCAGCACCAAAAACACACTGAACACTGAAGCTTTCTTT.

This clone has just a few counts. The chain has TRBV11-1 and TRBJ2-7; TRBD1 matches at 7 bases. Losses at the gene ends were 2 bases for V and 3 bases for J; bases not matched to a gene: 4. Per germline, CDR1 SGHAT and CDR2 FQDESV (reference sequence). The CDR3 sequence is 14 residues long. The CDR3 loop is CASSLTNRGYEQYF. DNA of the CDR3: TGTGCCAGCAGCTTAACCAACAGGGGCTACGAGCAGTACTTC.

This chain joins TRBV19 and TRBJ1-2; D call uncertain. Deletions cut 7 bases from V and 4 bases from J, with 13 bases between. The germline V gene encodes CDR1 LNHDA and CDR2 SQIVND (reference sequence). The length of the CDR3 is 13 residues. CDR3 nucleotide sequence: TGTGCCAGTACCTTCTCGGGGATCTATGGCTACACCTTC. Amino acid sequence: CASTFSGIYGYTF.

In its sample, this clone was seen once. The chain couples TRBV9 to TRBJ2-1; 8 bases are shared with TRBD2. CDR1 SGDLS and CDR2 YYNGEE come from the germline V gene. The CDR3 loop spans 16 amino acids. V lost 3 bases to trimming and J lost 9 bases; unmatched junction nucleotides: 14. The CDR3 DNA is TGTGCCAGCAGCGCGGGAGGGAGCGGGAGAACGAGTGAGCAGTTCTTC. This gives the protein CASSAGGSGRTSEQFF.

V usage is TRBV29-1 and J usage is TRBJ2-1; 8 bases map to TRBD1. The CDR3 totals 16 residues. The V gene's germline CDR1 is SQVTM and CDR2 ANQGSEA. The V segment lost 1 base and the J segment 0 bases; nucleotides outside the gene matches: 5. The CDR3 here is CSVEASTGASYNEQFF. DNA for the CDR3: TGCAGCGTTGAAGCCTCGACAGGGGCCTCCTACAATGAGCAGTTCTTC.

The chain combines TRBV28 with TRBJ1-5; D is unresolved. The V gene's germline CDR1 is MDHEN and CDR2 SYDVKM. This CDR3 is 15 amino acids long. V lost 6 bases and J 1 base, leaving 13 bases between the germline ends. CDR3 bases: TGTGCCAGCAGCCCGAGTCAGGCGAGCAATCAGCCCCAGCATTTT. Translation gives CASSPSQASNQPQHF.

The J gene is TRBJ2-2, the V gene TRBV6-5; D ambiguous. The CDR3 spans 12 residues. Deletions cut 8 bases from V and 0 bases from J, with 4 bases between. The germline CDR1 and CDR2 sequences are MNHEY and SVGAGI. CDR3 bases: TGTGCCAGCTGGCCGAACACCGGGGAGCTGTTTTTT. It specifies CASWPNTGELFF.